These 17 T cell receptor beta chains share one sample of origin, sequenced in a study of T cell responses to AZD1222 COVID-19 vaccine. Only in-frame clones appear in the TCRdb table, and some are missing; sequencing was by immunoSEQ multiplex PCR. In the table there are over 100,000 clones, almost 85% of which are singletons. Sample: peripheral blood, taken 28 days after the second dose of the MenACWY control vaccine. These receptors came from an adult who received the MenACWY meningococcal vaccine as a control.

The rearrangement joins TRBV2 to TRBJ2-7, with 7 bases that match TRBD1. The length of the CDR3 is 15 residues. The germline gives CDR1 SNHLY, CDR2 FYNNEI. The V and J ends lost 4 bases and 1 base, in that order; junction bases with no gene match: 7. The chain's CDR3 is CASSGVTGASYEQYV. In DNA form, the CDR3 reads TGTGCCAGCAGTGGGGTAACAGGGGCTTCCTACGAGCAGTACGTC.

In this sample, this clone turned up a few times. The V gene is TRBV7-6, the J gene TRBJ2-1; 13 positions match TRBD2. The ends lost 5 bases at V and 6 bases at J; junction bases unmatched: 7. Germline V gene data show CDR1 as SGHVS and CDR2 as FNYEAQ. The CDR3 is 16 amino acids. As DNA, the CDR3 is TGTGCCAGCAGCACTGGCGGACTAGCGGGGGCCAATGAGCAGTTCTTC. The encoded protein is CASSTGGLAGANEQFF.

The chain links TRBV27 to TRBJ1-5, with TRBD1 matching 7 bases. Germline CDR1 MNHEY, CDR2 SMNVEV (reference sequence). With 11 bases clipped from V and 4 bases from J, the junction kept 11 bases outside the gene matches. The length of the CDR3 is 14 residues. The CDR3 here is CASRGARGNQPQHF. The CDR3 nucleotides are TGTGCCTCCAGGGGGGCCAGAGGAAATCAGCCCCAGCATTTT.

The chain has TRBV7-6 and TRBJ2-5; 10 bases align to TRBD2. Looked up from germline, CDR1 is SGHVS and CDR2 is FNYEAQ. This CDR3 is built from 16 residues. V lost 4 bases to trimming and J lost 2 bases; unmatched junction nucleotides: 7. DNA of the CDR3: TGTGCCAGCAGCTCTAGCGGGGGCGCGCCTCAAGAGACCCAGTACTTC. The encoded protein is CASSSSGGAPQETQYF.

CDR3 coding DNA: TGTGCCATCAGTGTTACAGAAGAAAAACTGTTTTTT. Translating it yields CAISVTEEKLFF. The chain joins TRBV10-3 to TRBJ1-4; no firm D call. Trimming left V 4 bases short and J 8 bases short, with 8 bases between. This CDR3 spans 12 amino acids. Germline loops: CDR1 ENHRY, CDR2 SYGVKD.

The chain couples TRBV27 to TRBJ2-7; a possible D gene is TRBD2 (6 bases). Trimming stripped 4 bases from V and 0 bases from J, with 13 bases between. Germline assignment: CDR1 MNHEY and CDR2 SMNVEV (reference sequence). The CDR3 covers 15 residues. CDR3 in amino acids: CASSSSEGISYEQYF. CDR3 DNA sequence: TGTGCCAGCAGTTCTAGCGAGGGGATCTCCTACGAGCAGTACTTC.

The V and J genes are TRBV10-1 and TRBJ1-3; D may be TRBD1 (6 bases). Germline CDR1 is WNHNN and CDR2 is SYGVQD (reference sequence). Between the trimmed V and J ends, which lost 7 bases and 0 bases, there was a span of 13 bases. This CDR3 has 15 residues. DNA for the CDR3: TGCGCCAGCAAGTATAACAGGGTCTCTGGAAACACCATATATTTT. It codes for CASKYNRVSGNTIYF.

The chain couples TRBV10-3 to TRBJ1-2, with no clear D. The V gene lost 0 bases and the J gene lost 8 bases, with 16 bases spanning the gap. The germline CDR1 and CDR2 sequences are ENHRY and SYGVKD. The CDR3 is made up of 15 amino acids. This CDR3 reads CAISESERWVRGYTF. DNA of the CDR3: TGTGCCATCAGTGAGTCGGAGAGGTGGGTGAGGGGCTACACCTTC.

The gene calls are TRBV7-8 and TRBJ1-2; perhaps TRBD1 as D (6 bases). The germline gives CDR1 SGHVS, CDR2 FQNEAQ. The CDR3 runs to 15 residues. V was shortened by 4 bases and J by 5 bases, with 17 bases between the two germline ends. The CDR3 sequence is CASSSNTGPGYGYTF. CDR3 nucleotide sequence: TGTGCCAGCAGCTCCAATACAGGGCCGGGGTATGGCTACACCTTC.

In its sample, this clone was seen a few times. This sequence joins TRBV19 and TRBJ2-7, with 9 bases lining up with TRBD2. Germline trimming cut 5 bases from V and 0 bases from J; bases unmatched to any gene: 8. Germline-derived CDR1 and CDR2 are LNHDA and SQIVND (reference sequence). CDR3 length: 16 amino acids. The DNA of the CDR3 is TGTGCCAGTAGTCAGATTGGACTAGCGCTCTCCTACGAGCAGTACTTC. Translated, it gives CASSQIGLALSYEQYF.

V and J are TRBV5-5 and TRBJ2-7; the D call may be TRBD1 or TRBD2 (5 bases each). With 2 bases removed from V and 3 bases from J, the gap between germline ends came to 12 bases. The germline CDR1 and CDR2 sequences are SGHKS and YYEKEE (reference sequence). The CDR3 consists of 14 residues. CDR3 region: CASSLSGRGYEQYV. In DNA, the CDR3 is TGTGCCAGCAGCTTATCGGGACGGGGCTACGAGCAGTACGTC.

The gene calls are TRBV7-8 and TRBJ1-4; 10 positions agree with TRBD1. The CDR3 contains 15 residues. The J segment lost 7 bases and the V segment lost 4 bases, leaving 6 bases of the junction unmatched. The germline gives CDR1 SGHVS, CDR2 FQNEAQ. The CDR3, as DNA: TGTGCCAGCAGCTCGACGGGACAGGGGCGTGAAAAACTGTTTTTT. It yields the protein CASSSTGQGREKLFF. The complete variable domain, with remaining parts taken from reference TRBV7-8 and TRBJ1-4, reads GAGVSQSPRYKVAKRGQDVALRCDPISGHVSLFWYQQALGQGPEFLTYFQNEAQLDKSGLPSDRFFAERPEGSVSTLKIQRTQQEDSAVYLCASSSTGQGREKLFFGSGTQLSVL.

This clone was counted between two and nine times. The chain is built from TRBV28 and TRBJ1-2; possible D gene TRBD1, 5 bases. This CDR3 spans 13 amino acids. Germline V gene sequence: CDR1 MDHEN, CDR2 SYDVKM. Trimming stripped 6 bases from V and 6 bases from J, with 14 bases between. The CDR3 loop is CASRPQGVHGYTF. CDR3 sequence (DNA): TGTGCCAGCAGGCCCCAGGGTGTCCATGGCTACACCTTC.

This clone was found once. The chain carries TRBV28 and TRBJ1-2; D perhaps matches TRBD1 (5 bases). The CDR3 consists of 14 residues. V was cut by 6 bases and J by 0 bases, with 11 bases left in between. Germline values: CDR1 MDHEN, CDR2 SYDVKM. CDR3 sequence (DNA): TGTGCCAGCAGGTCGGGGGGGACTAACTATGGCTACACCTTC. It yields the protein CASRSGGTNYGYTF.

The gene calls are TRBV2 and TRBJ1-1; D perhaps matches TRBD1 (5 bases). Germline V gene sequence: CDR1 SNHLY, CDR2 FYNNEI. The CDR3 is 15 residues long. V lost 7 bases, J lost 4 bases, and 19 bases lay in between. Written as DNA, the CDR3 is TGTGCCAGCAACCCAAGCACTCAGAGGGGCACTGAAGCTTTCTTT. Translation gives CASNPSTQRGTEAFF.

The rearrangement uses TRBV27 and TRBJ1-6, with D perhaps TRBD1 (6 bases). The V gene lost 2 bases and the J gene lost 7 bases, with 15 bases spanning the gap. This CDR3 is built from 16 residues. Looked up from germline, CDR1 is MNHEY and CDR2 is SMNVEV (reference sequence). The CDR3 sequence is CASSLLAQGGNSPLHF. DNA of the CDR3: TGTGCCAGCAGTTTACTGGCACAGGGAGGAAATTCACCCCTCCACTTT.

Here the CDR3 DNA reads TGTGCCAGCAGTTACCGGACGGGGCCCTCACCCCTCCTCTCCTACGAGCAGTACTTC. This gives the protein CASSYRTGPSPLLSYEQYF. J is TRBJ2-7 and V is TRBV7-9; D possibly matches TRBD1 or TRBD2 (5 bases each). The ends were cut back, 6 bases at V and 0 bases at J, with 27 bases in the middle. Germline V gene lookup returns CDR1 SEHNR and CDR2 FQNEAQ (reference sequence). This CDR3 comprises 19 residues.